Following are 2 T cell receptor beta chains from one sample sequenced in a study of cytomegalovirus exposure and HLA in healthy donors. Generated by immunoSEQ multiplex PCR, the TCRdb table keeps only in-frame clones and is missing some. In the table there are 50,000 or so clones, about 94% of which are singletons. The material sequenced was PBMCs. The source is a woman aged 18-30 years in good health and CMV-seropositive.

V is TRBV18 and J is TRBJ2-3, with TRBD1 as a possible D gene (5 bases). From germline, CDR1 is KGHSH and CDR2 LQKENI. The V end lost 3 bases, the J end lost 6 bases, and 13 bases lay between the germline ends. The CDR3 is 14 amino acids. This chain's CDR3 is CASSPDTDTDTQYF. Written as DNA, the CDR3 is TGTGCCAGCTCACCTGACACGGACACGGATACGCAGTATTTT.

The V call is TRBV4-2, the J call TRBJ2-7, with TRBD2 matching 14 bases. V gave up 0 bases and J gave up 5 bases; unmatched junction bases: 6. From germline, CDR1 is LGHNA and CDR2 YNFKEQ. CDR3 length: 17 residues. This CDR3 reads CASSQDGTSGSLHEQYF. The CDR3, as DNA: TGTGCCAGCAGCCAAGATGGGACTAGCGGGAGTTTACACGAGCAGTACTTC.